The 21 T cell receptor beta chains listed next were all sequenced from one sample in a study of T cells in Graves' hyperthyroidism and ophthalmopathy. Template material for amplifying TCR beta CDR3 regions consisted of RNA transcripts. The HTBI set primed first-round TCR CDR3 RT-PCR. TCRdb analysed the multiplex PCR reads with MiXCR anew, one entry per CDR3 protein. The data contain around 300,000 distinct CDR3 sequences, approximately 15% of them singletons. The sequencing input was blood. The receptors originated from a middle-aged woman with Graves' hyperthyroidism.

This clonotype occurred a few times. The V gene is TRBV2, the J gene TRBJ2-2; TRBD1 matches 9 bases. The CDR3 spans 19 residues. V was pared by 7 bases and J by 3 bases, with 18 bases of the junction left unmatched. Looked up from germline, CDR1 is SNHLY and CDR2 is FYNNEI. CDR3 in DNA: TGTGCCAGCAACACCCGGGACAGGGCCGACTATGGCTACACCGGGGAGCTGTTTTTT. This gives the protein CASNTRDRADYGYTGELFF.

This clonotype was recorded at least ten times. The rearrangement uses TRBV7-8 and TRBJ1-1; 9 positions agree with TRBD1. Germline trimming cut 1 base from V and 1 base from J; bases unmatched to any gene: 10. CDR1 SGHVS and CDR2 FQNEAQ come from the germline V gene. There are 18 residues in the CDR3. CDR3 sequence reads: CASSLVRWGQGRNTEAFF. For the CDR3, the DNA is TGTGCCAGCAGCTTAGTTCGGTGGGGACAGGGACGGAACACTGAAGCTTTCTTT. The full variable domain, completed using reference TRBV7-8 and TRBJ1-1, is GAGVSQSPRYKVAKRGQDVALRCDPISGHVSLFWYQQALGQGPEFLTYFQNEAQLDKSGLPSDRFFAERPEGSVSTLKIQRTQQEDSAVYLCASSLVRWGQGRNTEAFFGQGTRLTVV.

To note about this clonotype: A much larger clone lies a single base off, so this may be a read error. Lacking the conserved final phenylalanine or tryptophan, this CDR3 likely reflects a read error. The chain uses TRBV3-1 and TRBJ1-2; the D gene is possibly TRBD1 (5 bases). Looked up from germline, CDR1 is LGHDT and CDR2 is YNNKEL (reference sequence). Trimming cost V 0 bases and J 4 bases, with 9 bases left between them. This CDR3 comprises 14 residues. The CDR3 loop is CASSQDSGGYGYTL. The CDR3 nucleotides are TGTGCCAGCAGCCAAGATTCGGGGGGCTATGGCTACACCCTC.

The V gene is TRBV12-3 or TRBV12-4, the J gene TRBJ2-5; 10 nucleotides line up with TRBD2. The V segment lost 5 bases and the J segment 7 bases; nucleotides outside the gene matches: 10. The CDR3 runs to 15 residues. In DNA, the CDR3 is TGTGCCAGCAGTGCGGAACTAGCGGGAACGGGGACCCAGTACTTC. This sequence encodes CASSAELAGTGTQYF.

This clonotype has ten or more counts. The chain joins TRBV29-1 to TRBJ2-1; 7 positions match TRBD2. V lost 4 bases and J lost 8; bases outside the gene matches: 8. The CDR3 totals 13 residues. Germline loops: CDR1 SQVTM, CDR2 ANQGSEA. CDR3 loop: CSVVGGGADEQFF. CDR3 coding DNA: TGCAGCGTTGTTGGGGGGGGTGCCGATGAGCAGTTCTTC.

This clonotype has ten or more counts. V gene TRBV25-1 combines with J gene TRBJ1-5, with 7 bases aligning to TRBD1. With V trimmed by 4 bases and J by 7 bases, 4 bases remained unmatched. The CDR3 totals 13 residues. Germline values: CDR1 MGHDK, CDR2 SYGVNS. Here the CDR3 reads CASSATGEQPQHF. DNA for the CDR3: TGTGCCAGCAGTGCCACAGGGGAACAGCCCCAGCATTTT.

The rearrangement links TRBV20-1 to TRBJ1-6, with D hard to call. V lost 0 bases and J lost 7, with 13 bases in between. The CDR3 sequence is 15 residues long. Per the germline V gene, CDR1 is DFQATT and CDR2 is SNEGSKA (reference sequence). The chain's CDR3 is CSARDRRNWNSPLHF. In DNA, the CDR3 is TGCAGTGCTAGAGATCGAAGAAATTGGAATTCACCCCTCCACTTT.

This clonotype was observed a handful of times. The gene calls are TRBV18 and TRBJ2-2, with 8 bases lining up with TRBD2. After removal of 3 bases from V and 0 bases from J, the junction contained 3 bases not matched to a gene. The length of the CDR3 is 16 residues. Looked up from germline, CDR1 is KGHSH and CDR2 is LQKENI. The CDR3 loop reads CASSPNGGANTGELFF. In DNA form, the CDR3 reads TGTGCCAGCTCACCGAACGGGGGGGCGAACACCGGGGAGCTGTTTTTT.

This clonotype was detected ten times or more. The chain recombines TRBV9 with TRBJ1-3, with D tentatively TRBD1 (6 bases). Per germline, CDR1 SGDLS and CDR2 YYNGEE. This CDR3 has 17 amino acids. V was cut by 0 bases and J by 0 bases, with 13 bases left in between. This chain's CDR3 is CASSVGGPINSGNTIYF. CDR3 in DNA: TGTGCCAGCAGCGTAGGGGGGCCGATTAACTCTGGAAACACCATATATTTT.

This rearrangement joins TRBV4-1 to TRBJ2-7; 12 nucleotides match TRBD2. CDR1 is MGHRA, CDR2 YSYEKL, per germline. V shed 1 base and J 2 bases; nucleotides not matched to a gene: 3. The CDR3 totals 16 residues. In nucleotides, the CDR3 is TGCGCCAGCAGCCAAGGACTAGCGGGAGTTGCCTACGAGCAGTACTTC. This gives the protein CASSQGLAGVAYEQYF.

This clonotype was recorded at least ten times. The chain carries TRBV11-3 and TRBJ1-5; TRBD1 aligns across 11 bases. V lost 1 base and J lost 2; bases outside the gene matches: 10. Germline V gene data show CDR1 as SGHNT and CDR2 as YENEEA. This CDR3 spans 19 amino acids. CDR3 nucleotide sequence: TGTGCCAGCAGCTTAGGGGGACAGGGGGTGACATTAGGCAATCAGCCCCAGCATTTT. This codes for CASSLGGQGVTLGNQPQHF.

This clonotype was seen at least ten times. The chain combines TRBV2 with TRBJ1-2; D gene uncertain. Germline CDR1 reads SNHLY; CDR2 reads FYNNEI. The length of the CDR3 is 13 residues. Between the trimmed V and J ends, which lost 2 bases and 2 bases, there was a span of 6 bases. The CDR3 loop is CASSERSNYGYTF. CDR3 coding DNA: TGTGCCAGCAGTGAAAGGTCCAACTATGGCTACACCTTC.

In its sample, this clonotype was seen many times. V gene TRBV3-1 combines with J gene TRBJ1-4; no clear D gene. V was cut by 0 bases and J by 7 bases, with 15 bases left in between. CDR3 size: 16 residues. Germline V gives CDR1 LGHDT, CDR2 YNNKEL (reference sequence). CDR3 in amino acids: CASSQEVGSVGEKLFF. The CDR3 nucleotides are TGTGCCAGCAGCCAAGAGGTCGGGAGCGTTGGTGAAAAACTGTTTTTT.

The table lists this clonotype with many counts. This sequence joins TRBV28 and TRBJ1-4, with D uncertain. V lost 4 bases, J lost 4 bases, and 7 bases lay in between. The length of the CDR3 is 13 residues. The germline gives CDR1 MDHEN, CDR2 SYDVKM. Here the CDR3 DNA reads TGTGCCAGCAGTTCGGGGAATAATGAAAAACTGTTTTTT. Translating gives CASSSGNNEKLFF. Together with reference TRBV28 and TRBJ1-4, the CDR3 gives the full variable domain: DVKVTQSSRYLVKRTGEKVFLECVQDMDHENMFWYRQDPGLGLRLIYFSYDVKMKEKGDIPEGYSVSREKKERFSLILESASTNQTSMYLCASSSGNNEKLFFGSGTQLSVL.

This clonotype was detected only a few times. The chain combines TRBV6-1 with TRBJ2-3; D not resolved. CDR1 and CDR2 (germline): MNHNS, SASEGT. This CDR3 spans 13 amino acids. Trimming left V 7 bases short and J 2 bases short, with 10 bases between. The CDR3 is CASMGKNTDTQYF. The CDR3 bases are TGTGCCAGCATGGGGAAAAACACAGATACGCAGTATTTT.

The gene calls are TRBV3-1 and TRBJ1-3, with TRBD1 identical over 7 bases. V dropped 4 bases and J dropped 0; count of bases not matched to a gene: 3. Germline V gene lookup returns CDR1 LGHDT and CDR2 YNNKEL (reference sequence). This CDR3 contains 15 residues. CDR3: CASSPRDSSGNTIYF. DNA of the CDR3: TGTGCCAGCAGCCCTCGGGACAGCTCTGGAAACACCATATATTTT.

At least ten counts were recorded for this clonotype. This CDR3 reads CASSSTFGSGMGPDEQFF. The CDR3 bases are TGTGCCAGCAGCTCAACCTTTGGGAGCGGGATGGGGCCGGATGAGCAGTTCTTC. The chain employs TRBV28 and TRBJ2-1, with TRBD2 matching over 7 bases. The CDR3 runs to 18 residues. Losses at the gene ends were 6 bases for V and 8 bases for J; bases not matched to a gene: 22. In germline, CDR1 is MDHEN, CDR2 SYDVKM.

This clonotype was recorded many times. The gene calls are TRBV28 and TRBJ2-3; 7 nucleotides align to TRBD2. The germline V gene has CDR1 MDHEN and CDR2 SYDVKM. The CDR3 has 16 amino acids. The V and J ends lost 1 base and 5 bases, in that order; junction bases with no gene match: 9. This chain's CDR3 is CASSLYLSGSQDTQYF. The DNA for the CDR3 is TGTGCCAGCAGTTTATACCTTAGCGGGTCGCAAGATACGCAGTATTTT.

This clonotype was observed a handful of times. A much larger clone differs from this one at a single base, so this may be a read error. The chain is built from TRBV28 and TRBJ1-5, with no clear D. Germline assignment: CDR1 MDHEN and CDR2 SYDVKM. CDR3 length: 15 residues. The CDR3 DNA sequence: TGTGCCAGCAGTTTAACACAGACGGGGAATCAGCCCCGGCATTTT. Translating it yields CASSLTQTGNQPRHF.

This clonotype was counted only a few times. The chain's CDR3 is CSATRAGTSGNEQYF. CDR3 nucleotides: TGCAGTGCTACAAGAGCCGGGACTAGCGGAAACGAGCAGTACTTC. The J gene is TRBJ2-7, the V gene TRBV20-1, with 11 positions matching TRBD2. This CDR3 has 15 residues. After removal of 4 bases from V and 5 bases from J, the junction contained 10 bases not matched to a gene. Germline assignment: CDR1 DFQATT and CDR2 SNEGSKA (reference sequence).

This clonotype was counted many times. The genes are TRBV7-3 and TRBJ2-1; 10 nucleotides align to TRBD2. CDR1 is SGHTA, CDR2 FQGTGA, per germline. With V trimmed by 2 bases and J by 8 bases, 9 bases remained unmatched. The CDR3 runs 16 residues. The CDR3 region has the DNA TGTGCCAGCAGCTTACGGCCCTCTAGCGGGAGCGATGAGCAGTTCTTC. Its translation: CASSLRPSSGSDEQFF.